This T cell receptor (beta chain) is from a study of CD8+CD57+ T cells in acquired aplastic anemia. Across the whole study: DNA recovered from sorted CD4+ and CD8+ cells had a mean of approximately 3.5 ug.

Both TCR beta VDJ combination and CDR3 sequence profiling were carried out. Genomic DNA was the template for this profiling. TCRdb re-called the reads through MiXCR, storing one row per CDR3 protein. The data contain more than 150,000 distinct CDR3 sequences, approximately 44% of them seen just once; the ten biggest clones take up about 2.9%. About this clonotype: Its antigen is unknown.

Trimming cost V 5 bases and J 5 bases, with 9 bases left between them. This CDR3 region has 11 residues. Germline V lookup: CDR1 DFQATT, CDR2 SNEGSKA (reference sequence). By flow cytometry, patients selected for sequencing had shown an expansion of CD8+CD57+ cells. There were no patients without severe acquired aplastic anemia. Untreated patients provided the blood samples, with no therapy given before sampling. Overall study results and limits: Patients and controls had in common 25 to 30 CD8+ CDR3 sequences.

This TCR was recovered from a human donor with aplastic anemia. The sample comprised sorted CD4+, CD8+, or CD8+CD57+ T cells (not recorded which) from PBMCs. The chain joins TRBV20-1 to TRBJ2-5; D is undetermined. The CDR3 loop is CSADGRETQYF. In DNA, the CDR3 is TGCAGTGCTGACGGTCGTGAGACCCAGTACTTC.